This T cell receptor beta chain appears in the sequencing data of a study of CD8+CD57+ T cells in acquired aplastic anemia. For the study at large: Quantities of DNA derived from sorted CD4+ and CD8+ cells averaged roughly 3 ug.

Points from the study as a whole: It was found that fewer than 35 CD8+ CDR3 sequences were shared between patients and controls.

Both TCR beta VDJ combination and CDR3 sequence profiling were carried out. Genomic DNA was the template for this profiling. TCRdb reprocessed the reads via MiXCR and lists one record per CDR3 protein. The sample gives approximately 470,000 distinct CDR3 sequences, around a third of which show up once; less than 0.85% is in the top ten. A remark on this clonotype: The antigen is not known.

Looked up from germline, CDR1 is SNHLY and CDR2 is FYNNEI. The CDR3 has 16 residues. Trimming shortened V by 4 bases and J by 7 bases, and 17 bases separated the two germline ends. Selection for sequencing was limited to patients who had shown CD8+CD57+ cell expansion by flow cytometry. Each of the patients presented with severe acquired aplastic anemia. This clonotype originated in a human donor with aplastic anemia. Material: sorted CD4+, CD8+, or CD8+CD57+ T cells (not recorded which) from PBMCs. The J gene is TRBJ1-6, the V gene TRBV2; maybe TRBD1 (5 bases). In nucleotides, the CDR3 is TGTGCCAGCAGTGTGCAGGGAGGGTTGGTCAATTCACCCCTCCACTTT. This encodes CASSVQGGLVNSPLHF.